This T cell receptor beta chain was documented in a study of T cells expressing NK-cell markers (dated by TCRdb to 2018 to 2021). Looking at the study overall: In sorted CD3+CD56+NKG2C+, CD3+CD56+NKG2C- and CD3+CD56-NKG2C+ T-cell subsets from roughly 8 donors, TCR beta-chain repertoires were profiled. Seven of the eight sequenced donors were HCMV-seropositive and one was HCMV-seronegative. The eight sequenced donors were randomly selected healthy volunteers, three men and five women. Sequencing of the libraries produced 2 x 150 bp reads on Illumina HiSeq 2000/2500, MiSeq or NextSeq.

This sample was sequenced with an Illumina HiSeq 2000. 5'RACE template switching, by which a universal primer site and unique molecular identifiers were added, was used to make TCR beta cDNA libraries. cDNA synthesis was primed from the TCR beta constant segment and was followed by two successive PCR amplification steps. For the original study's pipeline: Reads were demultiplexed and grouped by UMI with MIGEC, and clonotypes were assembled and quantified with MiTCR. To remove erroneous sequences, TCR cDNA sequences were retained only when supported by two or more reads. The tcR package was used for downstream repertoire analysis, with clonotypes matched between fractions based on CDR3 nucleotide sequence plus V segment. VDJmatch was used to annotate antigen specificity against VDJdb, with one amino acid substitution allowed in CDR3. One entry per CDR3 protein sequence results from the TCRdb reprocessing of the reads, with DNA left out. These V and J calls are TCRdb output, not the study's own analysis. The record for this sample contains under 600,000 distinct CDR3 sequences. The top ten clones comprise approximately 1.4% of the sample.

Sequences MGHRA (CDR1) and YSYEKL (CDR2) are obtained from the germline V gene. The CDR3, from cysteine to phenylalanine, totals 18 residues. DNA was not recorded. A word on this clonotype: No antigen is known for it.

To determine HCMV serostatus, a commercial ELISA kit was used to detect HCMV-specific IgG in serum. Peripheral blood mononuclear cells were isolated from blood by Ficoll density gradient centrifugation. Beyond this particular receptor, the publication reports: In about six donors, the dominant CD3+CD56+NKG2C+ clonotypes were found to rank among the top 10 CD8+ clonotypes and to make up about 1.0-8% of CD8+ T cells. Those dominant clonotypes were again the most abundant among CD3+CD56-NKG2C+ cells in several donors, at about 28.3-65%. Whether the expanded NKG2C-expressing T cell clones were specific for HCMV antigens remained unclear.

In this chain, TRBV4-1 is recombined with TRBJ2-5; there is no DNA to check the TCRdb D call of TRBD1. This clonotype was obtained from a woman between 50 and 59 years old in good health. Donor details come from another sample of the same person, matched by shared clones. The sequenced material came from blood T cells: a sorted CD56 or NKG2C T cell subset, CD4+ or CD8+ T cells, or bulk PBMC T cells (not recorded which). For the CDR3, the sequence is CASSQGALDRRYQETQYF.